Shown below are 20 T cell receptor beta chains from a single sample sequenced in a study of blood T cell repertoires in COVID-19. Data came from immunoSEQ multiplex PCR; TCRdb stores just in-frame clones and leaves some out. The table has hundreds of thousands of clones, roughly 91% seen once; the top ten hold about 9.4%. The sequenced material came from PBMCs or T cells enriched from blood (not recorded which). These TCRs come from a woman in her thirties who had recovered from COVID-19.

The CDR3 DNA sequence: TGTGCCAGCAGCCAAGCCGGGAACAGGGGCCCCCGCGGGGCCGGGGAGCTGTTTTTT. It is translated as CASSQAGNRGPRGAGELFF. The chain has TRBV3-1 (or the pseudogene TRBV3-2) and TRBJ2-2; tentatively, D is TRBD1 (7 bases). In germline, CDR1 is LGHDT, CDR2 YNNKEL (reference sequence). V shed 1 base and J shed 6 bases, with 24 bases lying between them. This CDR3 has 19 amino acids.

In its sample, this clone was seen a few times. The CDR3 DNA is TGTGCCAGCAGGCGTCGTCGGGATGGGGACATTCAGTACTTC. Translated: CASRRRRDGDIQYF. The chain carries TRBV27 and TRBJ2-4; TRBD2 is a possible D gene (5 bases). The ends were cut back, 6 bases at V and 8 bases at J, with 17 bases in the middle. Germline V gives CDR1 MNHEY, CDR2 SMNVEV (reference sequence). CDR3 size: 14 residues.

This chain links TRBV18 with TRBJ2-7; D gene unclear. The CDR3 is 14 residues long. V lost 2 bases and J 1 base, leaving 9 bases between the germline ends. Germline V gives CDR1 KGHSH, CDR2 LQKENI. As DNA, the CDR3 is TGTGCCAGCTCACCAACCACAGTATCCTACGAGCAGTACTTC. As protein: CASSPTTVSYEQYF.

The chain links TRBV6-5 to TRBJ2-2, with 8 bases lining up with TRBD2. The junction had 8 bases not matched to a gene; V was cut back by 7 bases and J by 4 bases. This CDR3 is 15 amino acids long. Germline values: CDR1 MNHEY, CDR2 SVGAGI. For the CDR3, the DNA is TGTGCCAGCACCAAGCGGGAGAGGTTCACCGGGGAGCTGTTTTTT. Encoded protein: CASTKRERFTGELFF.

This clone was seen a single time. The V call is TRBV5-8, the J call TRBJ2-7, with 7 positions matching TRBD1. This CDR3 region has 13 residues. The germline V gene has CDR1 SGHTS and CDR2 YDEGEE. V gave up 4 bases and J gave up 2 bases; unmatched junction bases: 3. The CDR3 DNA reads as TGTGCCAGCAGCATAGGACAGGCCTACGAGCAGTACTTC. This gives the protein CASSIGQAYEQYF.

This chain links TRBV2 with TRBJ2-1, with a possible D match to TRBD2 (6 bases). The CDR3 runs to 15 residues. V lost 5 bases and J 0 bases, leaving 11 bases between the germline ends. CDR1 and CDR2 from the germline V gene are SNHLY and FYNNEI. The CDR3 sequence is CASSFSGSSYNEQFF. CDR3 coding DNA: TGTGCCAGCAGTTTTAGCGGAAGCTCCTACAATGAGCAGTTCTTC. The full variable domain, its missing parts supplied by reference TRBV2 and TRBJ2-1, is EPEVTQTPSHQVTQMGQEVILRCVPISNHLYFYWYRQILGQKVEFLVSFYNNEISEKSEIFDDQFSVERPDGSNFTLKIRSTKLEDSAMYFCASSFSGSSYNEQFFGPGTRLTVL.

The chain couples TRBV28 to TRBJ1-5; D is undetermined. Looked up from germline, CDR1 is MDHEN and CDR2 is SYDVKM. V was shortened by 5 bases and J by 0 bases, with 8 bases between the two germline ends. CDR3 length: 14 residues. The CDR3 DNA is TGTGCCAGCAGTCCACTTAATAGCAATCAGCCCCAGCATTTT. Translating gives CASSPLNSNQPQHF.

CDR3: CASSMSPGGFSYGYTF. In nucleotides, the CDR3 is TGTGCCAGTAGTATGTCTCCCGGGGGTTTCAGCTATGGCTACACCTTC. The rearrangement links TRBV19 to TRBJ1-2; TRBD1 might be the D (5 bases). Per germline, CDR1 LNHDA and CDR2 SQIVND (reference sequence). The CDR3 sequence is 16 residues long. Trimming removed 3 bases from V and 4 bases from J, with 18 bases in between.

The chain uses TRBV19 and TRBJ2-1, with D possibly being TRBD1 (6 bases). Per the germline V gene, CDR1 is LNHDA and CDR2 is SQIVND (reference sequence). Trimming stripped 5 bases from V and 3 bases from J, with 8 bases between. The CDR3 covers 13 residues. This CDR3 reads CASSSDSYNEQFF. For the CDR3, the DNA is TGTGCCAGTAGTTCGGACAGCTACAATGAGCAGTTCTTC.

The rearrangement links TRBV3-1 (or the pseudogene TRBV3-2) to TRBJ2-7; TRBD2 agrees at 8 bases. Germline CDR1 reads LGHDT; CDR2 reads YNNKEL (reference sequence). V lost 6 bases and J lost 0; bases outside the gene matches: 7. This CDR3 is built from 15 residues. CDR3 loop: CASSQLAASSYEQYF. The CDR3 region has the DNA TGTGCCAGCAGTCAACTAGCGGCGAGCTCCTACGAGCAGTACTTC.

This chain uses TRBV5-8 with TRBJ2-7, with 14 bases aligning to TRBD2. The CDR3 length is 17 residues. With V trimmed by 4 bases and J by 7 bases, 13 bases remained unmatched. Germline V CDR1 and CDR2: SGHTS, YDEGEE. This CDR3 reads CASSLTSGRALIREQYF. CDR3 nucleotide sequence: TGTGCCAGCAGCCTGACTAGCGGGAGGGCCCTGATCCGTGAGCAGTACTTC.

The V gene is TRBV27, the J gene TRBJ2-3; D not certain. CDR3 size: 13 residues. The V gene lost 5 bases and the J gene lost 0 bases, with 6 bases spanning the gap. From germline, CDR1 is MNHEY and CDR2 SMNVEV (reference sequence). The CDR3 bases are TGTGCCAGCAGTCCACATAGCACAGATACGCAGTATTTT. Protein sequence: CASSPHSTDTQYF.

The chain uses TRBV2 and TRBJ2-2, with a possible D match to TRBD1 (6 bases). Germline V CDR1 and CDR2: SNHLY, FYNNEI. V dropped 6 bases and J dropped 5 bases, with 13 bases sitting between them. The CDR3 runs to 14 residues. The CDR3 region is CASSPLGGTGELFF. The CDR3 DNA follows: TGTGCCAGCAGCCCCTTAGGGGGAACCGGGGAGCTGTTTTTT.

The rearrangement links TRBV9 to TRBJ1-1; no clear D. V lost 0 bases and J 1 base, leaving 7 bases between the germline ends. This CDR3 comprises 14 residues. Germline V gene sequence: CDR1 SGDLS, CDR2 YYNGEE. The CDR3 nucleotides read TGTGCCAGCAGCGTAGCGTCAGAGAACACTGAAGCTTTCTTT. Its translation is CASSVASENTEAFF.

The chain links TRBV5-6 to TRBJ1-4; the match to TRBD1 covers 7 bases. V shed 1 base, J shed 0 bases, and the junction held 9 bases outside the gene matches. Germline V gives CDR1 SGHDT, CDR2 YYEEEE. This CDR3 region has 18 residues. The CDR3 loop is CASSLPPGQPATNEKLFF. DNA for the CDR3: TGTGCCAGCAGCTTGCCCCCGGGACAGCCTGCAACTAATGAAAAACTGTTTTTT.

The chain uses TRBV2 and TRBJ2-3; TRBD2 matches at 11 bases. Germline loops: CDR1 SNHLY, CDR2 FYNNEI. This CDR3 is 17 amino acids long. The J segment lost 0 bases and the V segment lost 3 bases, leaving 5 bases of the junction unmatched. The CDR3 is CASSETSGTSSTDTQYF. The CDR3 region has the DNA TGTGCCAGCAGTGAGACTAGCGGGACTTCTAGCACAGATACGCAGTATTTT.

The chain is built from TRBV6-5 and TRBJ2-4; possible D gene TRBD2, 5 bases. Germline values: CDR1 MNHEY, CDR2 SVGAGI. The CDR3 extends over 15 amino acids. V lost 0 bases to trimming and J lost 1 base, with 7 bases between them. CDR3 in DNA: TGTGCCAGCAGTTACTCGACGGGGGCCAAAAACATTCAGTACTTC. The encoded protein is CASSYSTGAKNIQYF.

The chain recombines TRBV27 with TRBJ1-1; TRBD1 matches at 7 bases. With V trimmed by 8 bases and J by 4 bases, 10 bases remained unmatched. The germline V gene encodes CDR1 MNHEY and CDR2 SMNVEV (reference sequence). This CDR3 comprises 14 residues. CDR3 bases: TGTGCCAGCGTTAAGACAGGGAGCGTCACTGAAGCTTTCTTT. Translating gives CASVKTGSVTEAFF.

The rearrangement uses TRBV4-2 and TRBJ2-3; 8 bases agree with TRBD1. CDR1 is LGHNA, CDR2 YNFKEQ, per germline. The CDR3 has 16 residues. The J segment lost 2 bases and the V segment lost 3 bases, leaving 7 bases of the junction unmatched. CDR3 protein: CASSHAGQDDTDTQYF. CDR3 coding DNA: TGTGCCAGCAGCCATGCGGGACAGGATGACACAGATACGCAGTATTTT.

This clone has just a few counts. The chain couples TRBV5-1 to TRBJ1-1; D is ambiguous. Germline V CDR1 and CDR2: SGHRS, YFSETQ. Deletions cut 5 bases from V and 5 bases from J, with 16 bases between. The CDR3 contains 14 residues. The CDR3 is CASSFSIPRTEAFF. The CDR3 nucleotides are TGCGCCAGCAGTTTTTCAATCCCCAGGACTGAAGCTTTCTTT.